This T cell receptor (beta chain) was retrieved from a study of technical replicates of blood from a few donors. The repertoire was sequenced with immunoSEQ multiplex PCR; TCRdb's copy has only in-frame clones and lacks some. Of about 69,000 clones listed, roughly 88% are singletons. The CDR3 runs to 14 residues. With 2 bases clipped from V and 3 bases from J, the junction kept 3 bases outside the gene matches. Germline V gene sequence: CDR1 MNHNY, CDR2 SVGAGI (reference sequence). Material: PBMCs. V is TRBV6-6 and J is TRBJ2-7; TRBD1 matches at 8 bases. This TCR derives from a human donor in good health. Some clones in this sample may be carry-over from other donors' samples. Here the CDR3 reads CASSYSGQGYEQYF. The CDR3 region has the DNA TGTGCCAGCAGTTACAGCGGACAGGGCTACGAGCAGTACTTC.